This T cell receptor (beta chain) was documented in a study of regulatory T cells in long-lasting Graves disease. Construction of TCR beta libraries relied on iRepertoire HTBI primers and on Arm-PCR targeting CDR3 regions. One entry per CDR3 protein results from TCRdb running MiXCR on the multiplex PCR reads. Of more than 300,000 distinct CDR3 sequences in the sample, around 15% were seen once. Time point denoted: newly diagnosed GD, antithyroid drugs for less than 3 months. RNA extracted from PBMCs served as the sequencing template. The sample was also linked to a second study, of T cells in Graves' hyperthyroidism and ophthalmopathy.

Sample: peripheral blood mononuclear cells (PBMCs), taken at new diagnosis, from a patient treated with antithyroid drugs. The receptor was derived from a young woman with Graves disease.

DNA of the CDR3: TGTGCCAGCAGTGCGACAGGGGGTGCAGAGACCCAGTACTTC. It translates to CASSATGGAETQYF. The chain joins TRBV12-3 or TRBV12-4 to TRBJ2-5; 9 bases are shared with TRBD1. V was clipped by 5 bases and J by 4 bases; unmatched bases: 5. The CDR3 extends over 14 amino acids.